This T cell receptor beta chain was retrieved from a study of cytomegalovirus exposure and HLA in healthy donors (dated by TCRdb to 2015 to 2018). Regarding the research as a whole: According to an earlier analysis of 550 to 700 of the donors, 200 million or so T cells yielded 117 million unique TCR beta sequences and more than 250 Gb of sequence data. To predict cytomegalovirus infection status, the study brought together high-throughput TCR immunosequencing, statistical association of individual TCRs with disease status, and machine learning. Among about 360 genotyped donors of the cohort, an average of around 240,000 unique TCR beta nucleotide sequences were sequenced per donor, approximately 20% of them non-productive. The later analysis used no new phenotypic data to find candidate immune exposures, relying instead on TCR beta sequences and their occurrence across donors. In a later analysis, previously published TCR beta repertoires from fewer than 750 donors were re-analyzed and high-resolution HLA genotyping was added so that TCR occurrence patterns could be studied. Of the roughly 400 genotyped donors, 65% to 90% were placed in the genetic ancestry cluster associated with self-reported Caucasian donors. Besides the first cohort of 666 subjects, a separate validation cohort made up of 120 different subjects was used. About 300 gigabases of sequencing data and about 92 million unique TCR sequences made up an early release that covered approximately 620 HLA-typed donors. All discovery cohort repertoires had been generated on a single sequencing platform. In a later genetic analysis, genome-wide SNP genotypes for about 55% of the roughly 700 donors were used, and that subset was treated as a discovery cohort. Typing coverage differed by locus: A, B, C, DRB1 and DQB1 were typed in about 629-640 donors, DQA1 in 522, DPA1 in around 580, and DPB1 in 400 to 480. Roughly 5 DR-DQ haplotypes were handled as single units for association and clustering because linkage in the cohort was strong. Using immunosequencing, the study profiled T cell repertoires from about 620 subjects and related those repertoires to cytomegalovirus serostatus. An earlier analysis of roughly 600 of the donors used high-throughput TCR beta sequencing to judge whether each TCR beta V gene segment behaved as functional or pseudogenic. The study was designed to test whether signatures of past pathogen exposure could be identified by cataloging public T cell receptors. HLA typing covered class I and class II loci at four-digit resolution. Donor age, sex, ethnicity and CMV serostatus were compiled alongside the repertoire data.

The library was generated by the immunoSEQ multiplex PCR assay. For the multiplex PCR, a mixture combining 60 forward primers for TCR Vbeta segments and 13 reverse primers for TCR Jbeta segments was used. Amplification of the CDR3 region of rearranged TCR beta genes was performed with a multiplex PCR assay on genomic DNA. Amplified TCR beta libraries were sequenced as 87-base-pair reads on the Illumina HiSeq System. On the authors' methods: In a later analysis, tens of millions of unique TCR beta chains were counted across the approximately 670 repertoires, and roughly 9.9 million of these chains were shared by at least two donors. A nearest-neighbor algorithm error-corrected the raw reads and collapsed the reads into unique sequences, merging closely related sequences to remove PCR and sequencing errors. Alignment of CDR3 sequences to IMGT reference sequences was used to assign V, D and J gene segments. For a sequence to be retained, a match of at least six nucleotides to both a V gene segment and a J gene segment was required. Rearrangements were classified as productive when the CDR3 lacked stop codons and remained in frame with V and J, and all other rearrangements were classified as non-productive. Following IMGT convention, CDR3 was defined as the stretch from the second conserved V-encoded cysteine to the conserved J-encoded phenylalanine. In an earlier analysis of around 540 of the donors, sequences lacking an unambiguous match to a single V gene segment were excluded. In an earlier analysis of 500 to 750 of the donors, V segments were called functional above 56.7% productive rearrangements and were called segregating when the between-donor standard deviation exceeded 5%. A statistical classification framework was built for diagnosing cytomegalovirus status from the catalog of TCR beta chain sequences. A later analysis assigned V and J genes by comparing TCR nucleotide sequences with IMGT/GENE-DB human TR gene sequences. In a later analysis, CDR3 sequences and most-parsimonious VDJ recombination scenarios were assigned using the TCRdist pipeline. In a later analysis, each TCR beta chain was defined by its CDR3 amino acid sequence together with its V-gene family, and reads lacking a unique V-gene family were excluded. A later analysis removed 592 highly shared, low-generation-probability nucleotide sequences to deal with suspected cross-contamination and a sequencing artifact. A later analysis calculated a clonal expansion index for each public chain from normalized within-repertoire ranks of inferred template counts. In a later analysis, generation probabilities were computed using a VDJ recombination model fitted to out-of-frame rearrangements, and the results were checked against IGoR. A later analysis scored TCR-TCR, TCR-HLA and TCR-CMV co-occurrence with hypergeometric tests, applying a repertoire-size bias correction to TCR pairs. In a later analysis, false discovery rates were estimated by permuting HLA or CMV assignments 20 times. In a later analysis, co-occurring TCRs were grouped with DBSCAN, and TCRdist sequence similarity was added when clustering was performed within HLA-allele-positive subsets. Repertoires with fewer than 30,000 or more than 120,000 public chains, plus five repertoires with anomalous nucleotide sharing, were excluded from co-occurrence clustering. The immuneACCESS repertoire file appears here via TCRdb, limited to in-frame rearrangements. These files lack a portion of the clones; in checked studies, under half of the deficit traces to unresolved V genes, and the cause of the others is not known. From that table come the V and J calls and clone size; the DNA was used to work out D and trimming. This sample gives around 96,000 clones in total; around 84% of them show up just once. Around 2% of the sample goes to the ten largest clones.

Study-wide findings and limitations: In a later genetic analysis, a missense DCLRE1C variant was associated with V-gene and J-gene trimming of TCR beta chains, and the association was replicated in an independent cohort. The only immune exposure information available for the cohort was CMV serostatus. In a later analysis, several top co-occurrence clusters were reported to appear linked to parvovirus B19, influenza, CMV and Epstein-Barr virus. In a later analysis, HLA-associated TCR beta chains were found to be more clonally expanded and to have lower generation probabilities than equally common non-associated chains. The cohort was sequenced for TCR beta chains only, and without alpha or paired-chain data the features that could be detected were limited. Linkage disequilibrium might explain the correlated functional status among segregating V segments, but an unknown experimental factor could not be ruled out. A further reported finding was that TCR beta sequences accurately predicted the HLA-A and HLA-B alleles for most subjects in the first cohort. In a later analysis, TCR association rates were found to vary across HLA loci, with the most associated TCRs seen for DRB1 alleles and the fewest for HLA-C alleles. Most TCR sequences were observed very rarely across donors, whereas some public TCRs were present in many individuals. In vitro tests confirmed that a few of the cytomegalovirus-associated TCR beta chains recognize cytomegalovirus antigens. Because HLA typing was unavailable for some donors at each locus, only the typed subset was used in association tests. The presence/absence analyses assumed that sequencing depth was roughly uniform across donors, and that assumption may not be true. In a later analysis, around 17,000 TCR beta sequences were associated with specific HLA alleles at a false discovery rate of 0.05. When HLA alleles, especially DR and DQ, strongly co-occurred, attributing TCR associations to individual alleles was difficult. In a later analysis, most CMV-associated TCR beta chains were found to appear HLA-restricted, with HLA associations seemingly driven largely by CMV exposure. Compared with the 666-donor mean, donors in an Asian-associated ancestry cluster had fewer N-insertions in productive TCRs, according to a later genetic analysis. According to the authors, the approach could potentially be generalized to other disease states and immunological phenotypes. The study gave a list of roughly 150 TCR beta chains associated with cytomegalovirus. A cluster of highly shared sequence variants was judged likely to represent a technical artifact of the sequencing pipeline. The earlier analysis of 587 of the donors excluded seventeen rarely observed V segments, including chromosome 9 orphons, because counts were too low. Cytomegalovirus status was reported to be diagnosed by the classifier with high specificity and sensitivity in both the original and validation cohorts. Broadly in line with IMGT annotations, most TCR beta V segments showed up in productive rearrangements about 87% or about 30% of the time in an earlier analysis of around 550 of the donors. Some IMGT-functional V segments, including TRBV6-2 and TRBV6-3, could not be told apart with the 87-base-pair reads, so those segments were excluded.

Based on the germline V gene, the CDR1 and CDR2 sequences are MNHEY and SVGAGI. The junction shows trimming of 2 bases on V and 2 bases on J, plus 12 bases between the germline ends. Taken from cysteine to phenylalanine, the CDR3 has 15 residues. Only CDR3 DNA is held: 45 bases, read in frame from base 1. Remarks on this clone: The clone's antigen remains unknown. No base-level quality is on record; no much larger clone is a single base apart.

The cohort was made up of roughly 670 healthy bone marrow donors. At the time of sampling, all cohort members were nominally healthy, though unrecorded immune exposures were likely present. The donor was CMV seronegative and was included in the group of several hundred seronegative cohort members. Each donor provided a peripheral blood sample, and peripheral blood mononuclear cells were used for TCR beta sequencing. Genomic DNA was extracted from the blood cell samples with the Qiagen DNeasy Blood Extraction Kit. The specimen sequenced was PBMCs. Recombination connected TRBV6-5 to TRBJ1-1; the D gene is perhaps TRBD1, on 5 matching bases. This receptor was obtained from a man aged 18-30 years in good health and CMV-seronegative. The CDR3 corresponds to CASSYTQAPNTEAFF. The DNA reads TGTGCCAGCAGTTACACACAGGCGCCCAACACTGAAGCTTTCTTT.